The sequence of this T cell receptor (beta chain) was determined in a study of T cell changes during pregnancy in multiple sclerosis. Generated by immunoSEQ multiplex PCR, the TCRdb table keeps only in-frame clones and is missing some. The sample contains around 70,000 clones, roughly 92% of which appear only once. V gave up 0 bases and J gave up 0 bases, with 8 bases separating them. CDR3 length: 15 residues. From germline, CDR1 is LGHNA and CDR2 YNFKEQ. This specimen consisted of peripheral blood, obtained after pregnancy. The source of this sequence is a female donor in good health, enrolled as a control in a pregnancy study. The rearrangement uses TRBV4-2 and TRBJ2-5; the D gene is possibly TRBD2 (5 bases). CDR3 bases: TGTGCCAGCAGCCAAGAGAGCGGTAACCAAGAGACCCAGTACTTC. Amino acid sequence: CASSQESGNQETQYF.